This T cell receptor beta chain was documented in a study of CD8+CD57+ T cells in acquired aplastic anemia. Study-level points and caveats: Statistical testing detected no significant gap in CD8+ Simpson's diversity between patients and controls.

Whoever was chosen for sequencing had shown CD8+CD57+ cell expansion by flow cytometry. No therapy was given to patients before blood sampling. This CDR3 is 14 amino acids long. The V segment lost 5 bases and the J segment 6 bases; nucleotides outside the gene matches: 10. Germline V gives CDR1 SGHTA, CDR2 FQGNSA. The study profiled TCR beta VDJ and CDR3 using genomic DNA as template. Using its own MiXCR run on the reads, TCRdb lists one record per CDR3 protein. This sample has under 200,000 distinct CDR3 sequences, with around 47% found just once. As to this clonotype: Its cognate antigen is unknown.

The chain couples TRBV7-2 to TRBJ2-7, with TRBD1 matching 7 bases. The sequence came from a human donor with aplastic anemia. Sequences were obtained from sorted CD4+, CD8+, or CD8+CD57+ T cells (not recorded which) from PBMCs. The CDR3 here is CASSVDRVMTEQYF. CDR3 coding DNA: TGTGCCAGCAGCGTCGACAGGGTAATGACCGAGCAGTACTTC. Together with reference TRBV7-2 and TRBJ2-7, the CDR3 gives the full variable domain: GAGVSQSPSNKVTEKGKDVELRCDPISGHTALYWYRQSLGQGLEFLIYFQGNSAPDKSGLPSDRFSAERTGGSVSTLTIQRTQQEDSAVYLCASSVDRVMTEQYFGPGTRLTVT.